This is a list of T cell receptor beta chains from one sample in a study of blood T cell repertoires in COVID-19. Here immunoSEQ multiplex PCR was the method, and the copy in TCRdb shows in-frame clones only, minus some. The sample records approximately 130,000 clones, about four fifths being singletons. Sequenced: peripheral blood. These receptors all come from an elderly man with acute or convalescent COVID-19. CDR3s include the opening cysteine and the closing phenylalanine or tryptophan. D genes are given only for firm matches. Clone size is given for some rows only: seen once, a few or many times, or a class if the clone is expanded.

j_gene,d_gene,v_gene,abundance,CDR3aa,CDR3nt
TRBJ2-2,TRBD1,TRBV24-1,NA,CAAQSGQGDTGELFF,TGTGCCGCCCAATCGGGACAGGGGGACACCGGGGAGCTGTTTTTT
TRBJ1-3,TRBD1,TRBV5-5,NA,CASSLWDSEASYPGNTIYF,TGTGCCAGCAGCTTGTGGGACAGTGAAGCGAGCTATCCTGGAAACACCATATATTTT
TRBJ2-3,TRBD2,TRBV27,NA,CASSLWGTSGIRRTDTQYF,TGTGCCAGCAGTTTATGGGGGACTAGCGGGATTCGACGCACAGATACGCAGTATTTT
TRBJ2-7,TRBD2,TRBV4-2,NA,CASSQPSGGAREQYF,TGTGCCAGCAGCCAACCTAGCGGGGGGGCCCGGGAGCAGTACTTC
TRBJ2-7,NA,TRBV6-5,NA,CASSRTATGSYEQYF,TGTGCCAGCAGCCGAACGGCGACGGGGTCCTACGAGCAGTACTTC
TRBJ2-3,TRBD2,TRBV5-4,NA,CASSLAGFSTDTQYF,TGTGCCAGCAGCCTAGCGGGGTTTTCTACAGATACGCAGTATTTT
TRBJ2-7,NA,TRBV6-5,NA,CASSYGAEYEQYF,TGTGCCAGCAGTTACGGGGCCGAATACGAGCAGTACTTC
TRBJ2-5,TRBD1,TRBV5-4,many,CASSLPGQGSQTQYF,TGTGCCAGCAGCTTACCGGGACAGGGGTCACAGACCCAGTACTTC
TRBJ1-5,TRBD1,TRBV18,NA,CASSQGQGEWQPQHF,TGTGCCAGCTCACAAGGACAGGGAGAGTGGCAGCCCCAGCATTTT
TRBJ2-3,TRBD1,TRBV6-5,once,CASSYSTGITDTQYF,TGTGCCAGCAGTTACTCGACAGGGATCACAGATACGCAGTATTTT
TRBJ2-3,TRBD2,TRBV3-1/TRBV3-2,NA,CASSQAARGGGLILDTQYF,TGTGCCAGCAGCCAAGCGGCACGGGGGGGCGGTCTGATTTTGGATACGCAGTATTTT
TRBJ2-5,NA,TRBV7-9,few,CASSFFGTSGGGETQYF,TGTGCCAGCAGTTTTTTTGGGACTTCGGGTGGTGGAGAGACCCAGTACTTC
TRBJ2-2,NA,TRBV7-2,once,CASSLAGRGTGELFF,TGTGCCAGCAGCTTGGCGGGCCGCGGCACCGGGGAGCTGTTTTTT
TRBJ1-1,TRBD1,TRBV3-1/TRBV3-2,NA,CASSSQSGGNTEAFF,TGTGCCAGCAGCTCCCAGTCAGGGGGGAACACTGAAGCTTTCTTT
TRBJ2-7,TRBD1,TRBV28,NA,CASTRPGQGAYEQYF,TGTGCCAGCACTCGACCGGGACAGGGGGCTTACGAGCAGTACTTC
TRBJ2-7,TRBD2,TRBV7-9,NA,CASSLAGGAGEQYF,TGTGCCAGCAGCTTAGCCGGGGGGGCTGGCGAGCAGTACTTC
TRBJ2-3,NA,TRBV5-1,NA,CASSSGTFGRQGSSSTDTQYF,TGCGCCAGCAGCTCTGGGACTTTCGGAAGACAGGGTTCTTCTAGCACAGATACGCAGTATTTT
TRBJ1-1,TRBD1,TRBV18,NA,CASSPSGQGYTEAFF,TGTGCCAGCTCACCATCGGGACAGGGGTACACTGAAGCTTTCTTT
TRBJ2-2,NA,TRBV11-2,NA,CASSLGRVSGELFF,TGTGCCAGCAGCTTAGGCAGGGTTTCGGGGGAGCTGTTTTTT
TRBJ1-1,TRBD1,TRBV5-1,NA,CASSLPRGIDTEAFF,TGCGCCAGCAGCCTACCCAGGGGGATTGACACTGAAGCTTTCTTT
TRBJ1-5,NA,TRBV7-2,once,CASSPGTPKSPQHF,TGTGCCAGCAGCCCCGGGACACCAAAATCGCCCCAGCATTTT
TRBJ2-7,NA,TRBV21-1,NA,CASSRRDSSYEQYF,TGTGCCAGCAGCCGTCGGGACAGCTCCTACGAGCAGTACTTC
TRBJ2-7,NA,TRBV6-6,NA,CASSYSRDEQYF,TGTGCCAGCAGTTACTCTCGGGACGAGCAGTACTTC
TRBJ2-1,TRBD2,TRBV7-2,NA,CASSSRGGGGSSYNEQFF,TGTGCCAGCAGCAGCCGGGGCGGCGGGGGGAGCTCCTACAATGAGCAGTTCTTC
TRBJ1-1,NA,TRBV5-1,few,CASSLVGGGSTEAFF,TGCGCCAGCAGCTTGGTTGGGGGCGGGAGCACTGAAGCTTTCTTT
TRBJ1-2,NA,TRBV5-6,NA,CASSLNRVVSYTF,TGTGCCAGCAGCTTGAACAGAGTGGTAAGCTACACCTTC
TRBJ1-6,TRBD1,TRBV13,NA,CASSRGGGNSPLHF,TGTGCCAGCAGCCGAGGGGGCGGTAATTCACCCCTCCACTTT
TRBJ2-1,NA,TRBV11-2,NA,CASSLAGGNNEQFF,TGTGCCAGCAGCTTAGCGGGGGGCAACAATGAGCAGTTCTTC
TRBJ1-2,NA,TRBV4-1,few,CASSQEGLITTRQNYGYTF,TGCGCCAGCAGCCAAGAGGGACTGATTACCACTCGACAAAACTATGGCTACACCTTC
TRBJ1-3,NA,TRBV28,NA,CASSLGSVQLGNTIYF,TGTGCCAGCAGTTTAGGTTCGGTACAGCTCGGAAACACCATATATTTT
TRBJ2-7,NA,TRBV1,few,CTSNRDSPNQRYEQYF,TGCACCAGCAATCGGGACTCGCCAAACCAGAGATACGAGCAGTACTTC
TRBJ1-2,NA,TRBV6-5,NA,CASSRDNLGYGYTF,TGTGCCAGCAGTCGGGACAATCTTGGCTATGGCTACACCTTC
TRBJ2-3,NA,TRBV12-3/TRBV12-4,NA,CASSLYRADTQYF,TGTGCCAGCAGTTTATATCGGGCAGATACGCAGTATTTT
TRBJ1-2,NA,TRBV19,NA,CASSIGGSYGYTF,TGTGCCAGTAGTATAGGCGGCAGCTATGGCTACACCTTC
TRBJ1-4,NA,TRBV6-5,NA,CASKKTGVPNEKLFF,TGTGCCAGCAAAAAAACCGGGGTTCCTAATGAAAAACTGTTTTTT
TRBJ1-1,TRBD1,TRBV19,NA,CASRGGQGYSDRGGTEAFF,TGTGCCAGTAGGGGCGGACAGGGGTACTCGGACAGGGGAGGGACTGAAGCTTTCTTT
TRBJ1-5,TRBD1,TRBV6-6,few,CASREGTGSQPQHF,TGTGCCAGCAGGGAGGGGACAGGGAGTCAGCCCCAGCATTTT
TRBJ2-7,TRBD1,TRBV5-1,NA,CASSLGGTGASYEQYF,TGCGCCAGCAGCTTGGGAGGGACAGGGGCGAGTTACGAGCAGTACTTC
TRBJ2-1,NA,TRBV19,NA,CASSIGAYNEQFF,TGTGCCAGTAGTATAGGCGCCTACAATGAGCAGTTCTTC
TRBJ1-2,TRBD1,TRBV19,NA,CASSLGQASIYGYTF,TGTGCCAGTAGCTTGGGACAGGCGTCGATCTATGGCTACACCTTC
TRBJ1-2,TRBD1,TRBV27,NA,CASSLSGTAYGYTF,TGTGCCAGCAGCTTATCCGGGACAGCCTATGGCTACACCTTC
TRBJ2-7,NA,TRBV5-6,NA,CASSLVRSYEQYF,TGTGCCAGCAGCTTGGTTCGGTCCTACGAGCAGTACTTC
TRBJ1-6,NA,TRBV21-1,NA,CAKTVTKQGNHMYPLHF,TGTGCCAAAACTGTGACTAAACAGGGGAACCATATGTATCCCCTCCACTTT
TRBJ1-2,NA,TRBV7-9,NA,CASSLARPAGYTF,TGTGCCAGCAGCTTAGCGCGGCCGGCCGGCTACACCTTC
TRBJ1-1,NA,TRBV5-1,few,CASSSRDTSSDTEAFF,TGCGCCAGCAGCTCGAGGGACACCTCCTCGGACACTGAAGCTTTCTTT
TRBJ2-7,TRBD1,TRBV28,NA,CASSSSGTGGHEQYF,TGTGCCAGCAGCTCCTCCGGGACAGGGGGCCACGAGCAGTACTTC
TRBJ2-3,NA,TRBV9,NA,CASSPLTGGAADTQYF,TGTGCCAGCAGCCCCCTCACAGGGGGGGCCGCAGATACGCAGTATTTT
TRBJ1-2,TRBD1,TRBV2,NA,CASSDGTALWGYTF,TGTGCCAGCAGTGATGGGACAGCCTTGTGGGGCTACACCTTC
TRBJ2-5,TRBD2,TRBV18,NA,CASSPPSGGYQETQYF,TGTGCCAGCTCACCACCTAGCGGGGGTTACCAAGAGACCCAGTACTTC
TRBJ1-1,NA,TRBV7-9,NA,CASSRGAEAFF,TGTGCCAGCAGCCGAGGCGCTGAAGCTTTCTTT